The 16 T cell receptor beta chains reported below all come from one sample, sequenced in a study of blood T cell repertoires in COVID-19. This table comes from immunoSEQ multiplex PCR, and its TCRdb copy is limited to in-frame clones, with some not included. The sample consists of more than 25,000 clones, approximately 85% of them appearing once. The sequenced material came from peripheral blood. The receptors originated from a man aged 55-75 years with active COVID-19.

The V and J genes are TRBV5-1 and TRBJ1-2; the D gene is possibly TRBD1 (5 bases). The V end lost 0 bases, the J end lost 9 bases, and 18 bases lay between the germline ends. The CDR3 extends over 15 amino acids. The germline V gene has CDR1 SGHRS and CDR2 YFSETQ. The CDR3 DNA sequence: TGCGCCAGCAGCTTGGTTGGGGCGGGGCCCCTAAGCTACACCTTC. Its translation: CASSLVGAGPLSYTF.

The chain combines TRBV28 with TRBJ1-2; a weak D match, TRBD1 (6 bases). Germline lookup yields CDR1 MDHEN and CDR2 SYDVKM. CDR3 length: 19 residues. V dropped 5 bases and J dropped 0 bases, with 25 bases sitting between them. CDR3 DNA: TGTGCCAGCAGTACTCTTACCCCCTCTCGGACAGAGTCTAACTATGGCTACACCTTC. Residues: CASSTLTPSRTESNYGYTF.

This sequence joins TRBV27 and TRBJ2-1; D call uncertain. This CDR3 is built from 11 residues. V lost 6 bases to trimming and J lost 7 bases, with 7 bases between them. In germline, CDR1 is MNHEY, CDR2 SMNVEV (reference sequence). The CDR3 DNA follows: TGTGCCAGCAGGAGCCGAAATGAGCAGTTCTTC. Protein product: CASRSRNEQFF.

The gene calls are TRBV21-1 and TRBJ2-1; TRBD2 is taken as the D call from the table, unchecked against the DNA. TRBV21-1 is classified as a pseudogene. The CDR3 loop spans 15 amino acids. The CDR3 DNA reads TGTGCCAGCAGCATCTGGACTAGCGGGAGTAATGAGCAGTTCTTC. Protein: CASSIWTSGSNEQFF.

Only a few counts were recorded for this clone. The CDR3 nucleotides are TGTGCCAGCAGCCGGGAGACAAACACCGGGGAGCTGTTTTTT. Translated: CASSRETNTGELFF. This chain connects TRBV6-5 to TRBJ2-2; tentatively, D is TRBD2 (6 bases). Germline CDR1 is MNHEY and CDR2 is SVGAGI. This CDR3 contains 14 residues. V was clipped by 6 bases and J by 2 bases, with 10 bases between them.

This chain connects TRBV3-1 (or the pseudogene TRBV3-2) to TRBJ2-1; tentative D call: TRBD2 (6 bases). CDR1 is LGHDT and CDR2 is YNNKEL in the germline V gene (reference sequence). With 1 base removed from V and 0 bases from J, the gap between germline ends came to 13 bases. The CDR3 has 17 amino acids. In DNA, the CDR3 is TGTGCCAGCAGCCAAGGGACCGGGAGACACTCCTACAATGAGCAGTTCTTC. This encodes CASSQGTGRHSYNEQFF.

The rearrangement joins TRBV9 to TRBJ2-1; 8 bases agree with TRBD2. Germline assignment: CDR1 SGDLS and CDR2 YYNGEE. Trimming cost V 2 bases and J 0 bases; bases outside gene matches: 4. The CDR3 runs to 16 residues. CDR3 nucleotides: TGTGCCAGCAGCGTCAAGAGCGGGAGCTCCTACAATGAGCAGTTCTTC. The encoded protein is CASSVKSGSSYNEQFF.

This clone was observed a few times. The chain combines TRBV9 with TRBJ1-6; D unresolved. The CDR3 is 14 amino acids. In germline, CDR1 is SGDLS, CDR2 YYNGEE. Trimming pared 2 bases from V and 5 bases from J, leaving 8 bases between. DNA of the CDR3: TGTGCCAGCAGCGTTTCCCCGGATAATTCACCCCTCCACTTT. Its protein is CASSVSPDNSPLHF.

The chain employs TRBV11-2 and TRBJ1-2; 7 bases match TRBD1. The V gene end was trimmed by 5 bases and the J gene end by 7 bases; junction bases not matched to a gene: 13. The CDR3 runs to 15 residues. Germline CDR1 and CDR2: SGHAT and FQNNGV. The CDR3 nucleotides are TGTGCCAGCAGCCTAGGGACAGCCATCTTCGGTGGCTACACCTTC. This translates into CASSLGTAIFGGYTF.

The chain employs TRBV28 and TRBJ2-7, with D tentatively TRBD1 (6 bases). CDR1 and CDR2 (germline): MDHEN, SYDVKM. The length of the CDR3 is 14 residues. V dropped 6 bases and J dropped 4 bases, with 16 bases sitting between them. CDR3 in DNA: TGTGCCAGCAGACCCACGGGACAAGTATACGAGCAGTACTTC. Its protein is CASRPTGQVYEQYF.

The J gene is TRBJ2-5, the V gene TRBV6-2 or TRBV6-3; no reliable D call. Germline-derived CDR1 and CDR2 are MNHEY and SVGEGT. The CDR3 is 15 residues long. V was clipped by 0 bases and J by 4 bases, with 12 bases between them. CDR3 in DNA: TGTGCCAGCAGTTACTCCGAAGCCGATCCAGAGACCCAGTACTTC. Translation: CASSYSEADPETQYF.

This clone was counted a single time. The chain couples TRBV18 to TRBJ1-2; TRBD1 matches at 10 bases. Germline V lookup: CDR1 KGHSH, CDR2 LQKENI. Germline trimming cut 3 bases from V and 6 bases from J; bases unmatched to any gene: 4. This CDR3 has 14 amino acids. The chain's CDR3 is CASSPETGGNGYTF. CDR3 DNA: TGTGCCAGCTCACCGGAGACAGGGGGCAATGGCTACACCTTC.

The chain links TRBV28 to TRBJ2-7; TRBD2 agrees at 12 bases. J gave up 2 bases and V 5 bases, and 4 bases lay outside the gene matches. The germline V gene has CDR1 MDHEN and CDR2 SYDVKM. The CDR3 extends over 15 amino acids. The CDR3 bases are TGTGCCAGCAGTGTACGACTAGCGGGAGCCTACGAGCAGTACTTC. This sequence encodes CASSVRLAGAYEQYF. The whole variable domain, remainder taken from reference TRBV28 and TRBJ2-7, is DVKVTQSSRYLVKRTGEKVFLECVQDMDHENMFWYRQDPGLGLRLIYFSYDVKMKEKGDIPEGYSVSREKKERFSLILESASTNQTSMYLCASSVRLAGAYEQYFGPGTRLTVT.

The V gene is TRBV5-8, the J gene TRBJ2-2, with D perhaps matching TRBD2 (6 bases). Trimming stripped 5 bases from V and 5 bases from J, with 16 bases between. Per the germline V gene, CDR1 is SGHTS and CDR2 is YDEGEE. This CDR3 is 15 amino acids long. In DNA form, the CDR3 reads TGTGCCAGCAGTCCCGGGACTTTTATGACCGGGGAGCTGTTTTTT. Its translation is CASSPGTFMTGELFF.

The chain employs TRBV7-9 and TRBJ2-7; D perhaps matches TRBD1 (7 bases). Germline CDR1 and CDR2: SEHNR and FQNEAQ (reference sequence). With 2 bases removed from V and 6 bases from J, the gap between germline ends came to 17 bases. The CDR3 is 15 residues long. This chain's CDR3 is CASSLMGGQLAEQYF. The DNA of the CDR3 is TGTGCCAGCAGCTTAATGGGGGGACAGTTGGCCGAGCAGTACTTC. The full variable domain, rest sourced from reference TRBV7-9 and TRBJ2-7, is DTGVSQNPRHKITKRGQNVTFRCDPISEHNRLYWYRQTLGQGPEFLTYFQNEAQLEKSRLLSDRFSAERPKGSFSTLEIQRTEQGDSAMYLCASSLMGGQLAEQYFGPGTRLTVT.

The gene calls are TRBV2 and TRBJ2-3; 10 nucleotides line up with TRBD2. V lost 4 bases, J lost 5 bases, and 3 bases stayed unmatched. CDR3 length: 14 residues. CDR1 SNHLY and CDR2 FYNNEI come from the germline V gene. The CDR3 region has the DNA TGTGCCAGCAGTGTCTTAGCGGGAGGAGATACGCAGTATTTT. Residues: CASSVLAGGDTQYF.